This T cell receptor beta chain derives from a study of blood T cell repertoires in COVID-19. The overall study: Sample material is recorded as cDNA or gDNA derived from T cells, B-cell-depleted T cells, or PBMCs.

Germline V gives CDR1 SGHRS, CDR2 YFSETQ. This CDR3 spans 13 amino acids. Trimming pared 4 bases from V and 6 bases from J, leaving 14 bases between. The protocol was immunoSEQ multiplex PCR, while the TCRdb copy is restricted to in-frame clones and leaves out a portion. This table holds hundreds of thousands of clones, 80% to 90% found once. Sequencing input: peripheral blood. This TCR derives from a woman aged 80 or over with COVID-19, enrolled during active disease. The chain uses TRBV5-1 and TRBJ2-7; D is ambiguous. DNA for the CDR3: TGCGCCAGCAGCCGCCCCTACTCTGGCGAGCAGTACTTC. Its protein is CASSRPYSGEQYF. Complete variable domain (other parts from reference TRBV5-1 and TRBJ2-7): KAGVTQTPRYLIKTRGQQVTLSCSPISGHRSVSWYQQTPGQGLQFLFEYFSETQRNKGNFPGRFSGRQFSNSRSEMNVSTLELGDSALYLCASSRPYSGEQYFGPGTRLTVT.